This TCR beta chain appears in the sequencing data of a study of blood T cell repertoires in COVID-19. Study-level information: Sources were T cells, B-cell-depleted T cells, or PBMCs; the material itself was cDNA or gDNA.

Libraries were prepared by immunoSEQ multiplex PCR; TCRdb keeps only in-frame clonotypes and omits some of them. This table has around 190,000 clones, about 88% appearing once. The germline gives CDR1 DFQATT, CDR2 SNEGSKA (reference sequence). Between the trimmed V and J ends, which lost 6 bases and 2 bases, there was a span of 12 bases. This CDR3 comprises 13 residues. The chain couples TRBV20-1 to TRBJ2-3, with D perhaps matching TRBD1 (5 bases). Sequencing was done on a sample of peripheral blood. The origin of this receptor is a woman older than 75 with acute or convalescent COVID-19. CDR3 nucleotides: TGCAGTGCAAGTAGGGGTTTCACAGATACGCAGTATTTT. Its translation: CSASRGFTDTQYF.